This T cell receptor beta chain was documented in a study of blood T cells in healthy people across ages. Points from the study as a whole: For the donors, CMV status was unknown and possibly confounded expanded clonotype changes.

On this clonotype: Its antigen is unknown.

This CDR3 comprises 17 residues. Germline V gene sequence: CDR1 DFQATT, CDR2 SNEGSKA (reference sequence). Deletions cut 0 bases from V and 2 bases from J, with 18 bases between. The authors ran a second PCR of roughly 6 to 12 cycles using a sample-barcoded 5' primer and a J-beta primer mix. Tags on each cDNA molecule came from a template-switch adaptor with 12 random nucleotides. TCRdb passed the 5' RACE reads through MiXCR, listing each CDR3 protein once. The data show some 1,800,000 distinct CDR3 sequences, more than 35% seen once. The receptor's source is a human donor in good health. The specimen sequenced was blood. This chain uses TRBV20-1 with TRBJ2-3, with D hard to call. The CDR3 here is CSAREYRTMRFTDTQYF. CDR3 coding DNA: TGCAGTGCTAGAGAATATAGGACCATGAGATTCACAGATACGCAGTATTTT.